Shown below are 10 T cell receptor beta chains from a single sample sequenced in a study of blood T cell repertoires in COVID-19. Sequencing was performed with immunoSEQ multiplex PCR; in TCRdb, only in-frame clones are kept and a portion is missing. The sample contains about 210,000 clones, about four fifths of which appear only once. Specimen: PBMCs or T cells enriched from blood (not recorded which). These receptors originate from a woman aged 45-59 years with acute COVID-19.

This clone was observed a handful of times. The CDR3 DNA sequence: TGTGCCAGCAGCCTCCGGGACAGGAGGGGAAAACTGTTTTTT. Its protein product is CASSLRDRRGKLFF. The V call is TRBV11-2, the J call TRBJ1-4, with 8 bases aligning to TRBD1. V gave up 5 bases and J gave up 10 bases; unmatched junction bases: 9. CDR1 SGHAT and CDR2 FQNNGV come from the germline V gene. The CDR3 has 14 residues.

This chain uses TRBV11-2 with TRBJ2-4, with 7 nucleotides matching TRBD2. This CDR3 has 16 residues. Germline V CDR1 and CDR2: SGHAT, FQNNGV. V shed 3 bases, J shed 3 bases, and the junction held 8 bases outside the gene matches. CDR3 region: CASSFSTGGVKNIQYF. As DNA, the CDR3 is TGTGCCAGCAGCTTTTCTACGGGGGGAGTCAAAAACATTCAGTACTTC.

The J gene is TRBJ2-5, the V gene TRBV5-1, with D possibly being TRBD2 (6 bases). This CDR3 spans 14 amino acids. In germline, CDR1 is SGHRS, CDR2 YFSETQ. Deletions cut 2 bases from V and 1 base from J, with 9 bases between. CDR3 DNA sequence: TGCGCCAGCAGCTTCCCAGCGGGCCAAGAGACCCAGTACTTC. This sequence encodes CASSFPAGQETQYF.

This clone occurred a few times. J is TRBJ2-3 and V is TRBV11-3, with D perhaps matching TRBD2 (6 bases). Germline values: CDR1 SGHNT, CDR2 YENEEA. The CDR3 runs to 15 residues. Between the trimmed V and J ends, which lost 4 bases and 0 bases, there was a span of 11 bases. DNA of the CDR3: TGTGCCAGCAGCTCCCGGGGGACTAGCACAGATACGCAGTATTTT. It translates to CASSSRGTSTDTQYF.

The J gene is TRBJ2-3, the V gene TRBV7-2; unclear D gene. The CDR3 contains 12 residues. Deletions cut 6 bases from V and 5 bases from J, with 9 bases between. Germline V gene lookup returns CDR1 SGHTA and CDR2 FQGNSA. CDR3 DNA: TGTGCCAGCAGTTATGCAGGAGATACGCAGTATTTT. It is translated as CASSYAGDTQYF.

This clone was observed a single time. The chain employs TRBV7-2 and TRBJ2-1; 7 bases line up with TRBD1. Germline V gene lookup returns CDR1 SGHTA and CDR2 FQGNSA. The CDR3 is 15 residues long. V shed 6 bases and J 4 bases; nucleotides not matched to a gene: 9. CDR3 in DNA: TGTGCCAGCAGTTATAGACAGGGTAATTACAATGAGCAGTTCTTC. This codes for CASSYRQGNYNEQFF.

The genes are TRBV10-3 and TRBJ1-2, with 8 nucleotides matching TRBD1. Trimming at V came to 3 bases and at J to 4 bases, leaving 7 bases not matched to a gene. CDR3 size: 15 residues. Germline CDR1 is ENHRY and CDR2 is SYGVKD. Written as DNA, the CDR3 is TGTGCCATCAGTGACCCGGGACAGGAAGCCTATGGCTACACCTTC. Amino acids: CAISDPGQEAYGYTF.

The rearrangement joins TRBV27 to TRBJ2-2, with 8 bases matching TRBD1. Germline V gene data show CDR1 as MNHEY and CDR2 as SMNVEV (reference sequence). The V gene end was trimmed by 7 bases and the J gene end by 5 bases; junction bases not matched to a gene: 12. The CDR3 extends over 16 amino acids. For the CDR3, the DNA is TGTGCCAGCACCCCGCCCGGGACAGGAGGGACCGGGGAGCTGTTTTTT. Translated, it gives CASTPPGTGGTGELFF.

DNA of the CDR3: TGCGCCAGCAGGTCAACAGGGGGCGATGGCTACACCTTC. Translating it yields CASRSTGGDGYTF. The chain employs TRBV5-1 and TRBJ1-2; 9 nucleotides line up with TRBD1. Looked up from germline, CDR1 is SGHRS and CDR2 is YFSETQ. Losses at the gene ends were 5 bases for V and 6 bases for J; bases not matched to a gene: 5. The CDR3 loop spans 13 amino acids.

This clone occurred a few times. The chain uses TRBV30 and TRBJ1-5, with TRBD1 matching over 8 bases. The trim removed 1 base at V and 0 bases at J, leaving 5 bases unmatched. Looked up from germline, CDR1 is GTSNPN and CDR2 is SVGIG (reference sequence). The CDR3 length is 16 residues. The CDR3 spells CAWSAGQAISNQPQHF. In DNA, the CDR3 is TGTGCCTGGAGTGCGGGACAGGCGATTAGCAATCAGCCCCAGCATTTT.